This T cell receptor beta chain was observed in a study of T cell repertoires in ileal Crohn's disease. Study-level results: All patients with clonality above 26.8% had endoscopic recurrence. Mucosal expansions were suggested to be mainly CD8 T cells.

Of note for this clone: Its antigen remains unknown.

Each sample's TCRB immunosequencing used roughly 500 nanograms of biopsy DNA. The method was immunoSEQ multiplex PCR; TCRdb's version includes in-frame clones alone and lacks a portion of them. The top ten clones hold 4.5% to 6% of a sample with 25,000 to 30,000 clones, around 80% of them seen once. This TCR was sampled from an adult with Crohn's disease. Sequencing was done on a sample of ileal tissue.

The chain's CDR3 is CASSQRGSGGHGELFF. CDR3 bases: TGTGCCAGCAGCCAAAGGGGGTCGGGGGGCCACGGGGAGCTGTTTTTT. V usage is TRBV11-1 and J usage is TRBJ2-2; TRBD2 might be the D (7 bases). V was trimmed by 5 bases and J by 7 bases, leaving 20 bases between them. The CDR3 is made up of 16 amino acids. From germline, CDR1 is SGHAT and CDR2 FQDESV (reference sequence).